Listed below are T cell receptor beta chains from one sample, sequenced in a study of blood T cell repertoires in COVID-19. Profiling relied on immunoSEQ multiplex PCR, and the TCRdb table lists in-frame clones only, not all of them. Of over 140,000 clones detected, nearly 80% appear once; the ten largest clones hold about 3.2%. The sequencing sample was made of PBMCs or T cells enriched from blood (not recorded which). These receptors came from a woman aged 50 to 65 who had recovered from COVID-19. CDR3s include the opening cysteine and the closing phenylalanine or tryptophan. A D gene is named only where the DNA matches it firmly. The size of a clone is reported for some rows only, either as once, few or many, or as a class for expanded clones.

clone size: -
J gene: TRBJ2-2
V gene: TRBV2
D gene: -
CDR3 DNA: TGTGCCAGCAGTGAAAATGAACCAGGGACCGGGGAGCTGTTTTTT
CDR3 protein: CASSENEPGTGELFF

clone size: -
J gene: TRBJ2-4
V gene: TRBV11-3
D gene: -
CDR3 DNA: TGTGCCAGCAGCTCTCGGGGGGCAAAAAACATTCAGTACTTC
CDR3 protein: CASSSRGAKNIQYF

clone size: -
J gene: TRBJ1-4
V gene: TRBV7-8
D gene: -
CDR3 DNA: TGTGCCAGCAGTCCCGCTGTCAGGGGTGAAAAACTGTTTTTT
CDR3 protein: CASSPAVRGEKLFF

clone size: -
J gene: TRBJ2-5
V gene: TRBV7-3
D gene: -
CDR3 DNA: TGTGCCAGCAGCCGCTCAGCAGGGTACGAGACCCAGTACTTC
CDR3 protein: CASSRSAGYETQYF

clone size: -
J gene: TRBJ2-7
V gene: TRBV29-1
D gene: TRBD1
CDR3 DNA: TGCAGCGTTGAGACAGGGGGCCACGAGCAGTACTTC
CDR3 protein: CSVETGGHEQYF

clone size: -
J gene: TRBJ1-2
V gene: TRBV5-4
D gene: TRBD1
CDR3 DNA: TGTGCCAGCAGCTTGTGGGAGACACAGGGGGCGCGGTATGGCTACACCTTC
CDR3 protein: CASSLWETQGARYGYTF

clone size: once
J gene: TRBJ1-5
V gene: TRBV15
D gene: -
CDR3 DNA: TGTGCCACCAGCAGTGACGCCCGGGGGACGAGAGGTAATCAGCCCCAGCATTTT
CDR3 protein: CATSSDARGTRGNQPQHF

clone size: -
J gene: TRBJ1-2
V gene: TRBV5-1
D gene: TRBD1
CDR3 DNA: TGCGCCAGCAGCCCCTCGGACAGGGGGCGGAAAACCTTC
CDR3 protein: CASSPSDRGRKTF

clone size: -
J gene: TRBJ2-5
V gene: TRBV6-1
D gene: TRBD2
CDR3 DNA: TGTGCCAGCAGTGAAGTAAAGCGGGGGCTTCAAGAGACCCAGTACTTC
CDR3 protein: CASSEVKRGLQETQYF

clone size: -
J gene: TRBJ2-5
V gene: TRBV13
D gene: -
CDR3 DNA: TGTGCCAGCAGTCCAGGGCGCAGTCAAGTGCGAGAGACCCAGTACTTC
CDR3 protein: CASSPGRSQVRETQYF

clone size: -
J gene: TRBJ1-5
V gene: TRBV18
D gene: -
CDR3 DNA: TGTGCCAGCTCACCATCTGGTGGGGCTCTAGGCAATCAGCCCCAGCATTTT
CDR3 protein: CASSPSGGALGNQPQHF

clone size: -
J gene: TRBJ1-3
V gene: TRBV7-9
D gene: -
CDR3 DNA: TGTGCCAGCAGCTTTATAGACTTCCACTCTGGAAACACCATATATTTT
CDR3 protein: CASSFIDFHSGNTIYF

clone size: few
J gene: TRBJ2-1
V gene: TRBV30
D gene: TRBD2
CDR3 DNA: TGTGCCTGGAGTGGGGCTAGCGGGGGGAATGAGCAGTTCTTC
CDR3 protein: CAWSGASGGNEQFF

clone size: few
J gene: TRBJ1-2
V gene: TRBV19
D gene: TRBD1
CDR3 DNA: TGTGCCAGTAGTAGGGCAGGGGGCGTCTATGGCTACACCTTC
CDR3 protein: CASSRAGGVYGYTF